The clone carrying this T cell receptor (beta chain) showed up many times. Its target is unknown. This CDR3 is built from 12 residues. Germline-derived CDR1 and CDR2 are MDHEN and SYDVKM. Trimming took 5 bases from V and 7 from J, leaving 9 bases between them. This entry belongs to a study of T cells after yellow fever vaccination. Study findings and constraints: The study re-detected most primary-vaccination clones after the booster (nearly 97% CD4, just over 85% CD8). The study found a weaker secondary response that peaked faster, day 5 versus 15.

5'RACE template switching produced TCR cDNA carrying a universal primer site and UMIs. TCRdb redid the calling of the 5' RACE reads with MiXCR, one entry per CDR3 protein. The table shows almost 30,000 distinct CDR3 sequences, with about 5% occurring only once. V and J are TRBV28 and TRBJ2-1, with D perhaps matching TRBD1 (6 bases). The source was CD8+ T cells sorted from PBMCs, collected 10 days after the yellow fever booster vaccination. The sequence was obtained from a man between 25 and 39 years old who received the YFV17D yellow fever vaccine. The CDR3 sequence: CASSPGVNEQFF. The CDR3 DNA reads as TGTGCCAGCAGTCCAGGGGTTAATGAGCAGTTCTTC.